This T cell receptor beta chain was observed in a study of T cell repertoires in cytomegalovirus infection. Study-wide context: Matching HLA type, along with CMV infection, was indicated by public TCR beta signatures.

TCRdb re-called the reads through MiXCR, storing one row per CDR3 protein. The sample includes roughly 200,000 distinct CDR3 sequences, less than 9.5% of them seen just once. Study results and limitations: Within the response measured ex vivo, HLA-C-restricted CMV-specific TCR beta clonotypes were dominant. Carriage of CMV together with the relevant HLA was identifiable through cumulative public TCR beta family frequency.

Trimming shortened V by 4 bases and J by 1 base, and 11 bases separated the two germline ends. The CDR3 is 13 amino acids. Germline lookup yields CDR1 SQVTM and CDR2 ANQGSEA. The table lists this clonotype with many counts. Its antigen is unidentified. Input material: PBMCs. This TCR derives from a human donor in good health (CMV status not recorded). Some clones in this sample may be carry-over from other donors' samples. The chain joins TRBV29-1 to TRBJ2-7; tentatively, D is TRBD1 (5 bases). CDR3 sequence reads: CSVGQGISYEQYF. The CDR3 nucleotides are TGCAGCGTTGGTCAGGGAATTTCCTACGAGCAGTACTTC.